The subject of this entry is one T cell receptor beta chain. Per the germline V gene, CDR1 is MDHEN and CDR2 is SYDVKM. The CDR3 totals 14 residues. V lost 10 bases to trimming and J lost 2 bases, with 18 bases between them. This entry comes from a study of blood T cell repertoires in COVID-19. TCRdb keeps only in-frame clones here, not all; method: immunoSEQ multiplex PCR. Counted here are 350,000 to 450,000 clones, over 75% occurring once; the ten biggest clones make up 2.3%. The sample taken for sequencing was peripheral blood. This sequence originates from a woman aged 55-69 years with COVID-19, enrolled during active disease. The gene calls are TRBV28 and TRBJ2-7, with a tentative D call TRBD1 (5 bases). The CDR3 coding sequence is TGTGCCATTAAGATTGGTGGGGCCGCCTACGAGCAGTACTTC. Its translation is CAIKIGGAAYEQYF.